These 27 T cell receptor beta chains came from one sample sequenced in a study of T cells in women clearing cervical HPV infection. Using immunoSEQ multiplex PCR, the repertoire was profiled, and TCRdb retains in-frame clones only, with some absent. Recorded for this sample: about 30,000 clones. Sequencing was carried out using blood buffy coat. The receptors come from a woman aged 18 to 75 with a cervical HPV16 infection that either progressed to CIN3+ or cleared (not recorded which).

As to this clone: The junction does not match germline at one end; this may be a read error. The read ends 3 residues early relative to the CDR3; the germline J gene fills the gap. J is TRBJ2-7 and V is TRBV19, with 8 bases matching TRBD1. The CDR3 length is 17 residues. In germline, CDR1 is LNHDA, CDR2 SQIVND (reference sequence). This chain's CDR3 is CASSTVFWDRTSYEQYF. Incomplete CDR3 DNA: TGTGCCAGCAGTACGGTATTCTGGGACAGGACGTCCTACGAG.

In the case of this clone: The read falls 3 residues short of the CDR3 end, and the missing part is taken from the germline J gene. The rearrangement uses TRBV20-1 and TRBJ2-1; 13 bases line up with TRBD2. The V segment lost 5 bases and the J segment 4 bases; nucleotides outside the gene matches: 2. CDR1 and CDR2 from the germline V gene are DFQATT and SNEGSKA (reference sequence). The length of the CDR3 is 14 residues. The CDR3 loop is CSARTSGRYNEQFF. CDR3 bases read: TGCAGTGCTCGGACTAGCGGGAGATACAATGAG.

A word on this clone: The read stops 3 residues short of the end of the CDR3; the missing end is completed from the germline J gene. The chain links TRBV4-1 to TRBJ2-5; 7 bases are a match to TRBD2. The CDR3 is 15 amino acids. Germline V lookup: CDR1 MGHRA, CDR2 YSYEKL. After removal of 5 bases from V and 5 bases from J, the junction contained 11 bases not matched to a gene. CDR3 DNA (partial): TGCGCCAGCAGCAAGCGGACTAGGGTAGGGGAGACC. Amino acid sequence: CASSKRTRVGET. The full CDR3 reads CASSKRTRVGETQYF.

Comment on this clone: The read gets to within 3 residues of the CDR3 end, and the germline J gene fills in the rest. The chain links TRBV7-9 to TRBJ2-3; 9 bases align to TRBD2. The CDR3 is 14 residues long. Germline V gene lookup returns CDR1 SEHNR and CDR2 FQNEAQ (reference sequence). Losses at the gene ends were 3 bases for V and 4 bases for J; bases not matched to a gene: 2. The CDR3 reads CASSFSGSADTQYF. The covered CDR3 bases are TGTGCCAGCAGCTTTAGCGGGAGTGCAGATACG. Complete variable domain (other parts from reference TRBV7-9 and TRBJ2-3): DTGVSQNPRHKITKRGQNVTFRCDPISEHNRLYWYRQTLGQGPEFLTYFQNEAQLEKSRLLSDRFSAERPKGSFSTLEIQRTEQGDSAMYLCASSFSGSADTQYFGPGTRLTVL.

On this clone: Sequencing ends 3 residues short of the CDR3 end; the germline J gene provides the rest. V usage is TRBV4-1 and J usage is TRBJ1-1, with D possibly TRBD1 on 6 matching bases. The germline V gene has CDR1 MGHRA and CDR2 YSYEKL. This CDR3 has 14 amino acids. V lost 2 bases, J lost 1 base, and 8 bases lay in between. The CDR3 bases that were read are TGCGCCAGCAGCCAACCGGGACAGAACACTGAA. Its translation: CASSQPGQNTE. The CDR3 in full is CASSQPGQNTEAFF.

A note on this clone: The observed sequence ends 3 residues before the CDR3 terminus, with the missing tail filled in from the germline J gene. This sequence joins TRBV5-5 and TRBJ2-7, with 10 positions matching TRBD2. The V gene's germline CDR1 is SGHKS and CDR2 YYEKEE (reference sequence). The CDR3 covers 14 residues. The junction had 3 bases not matched to a gene; V was cut back by 0 bases and J by 6 bases. The DNA read from the CDR3 is TGTGCCAGCAGCTTGGATATAGCGGGAGGCGAG. It specifies CASSLDIAGGE. The full CDR3 is CASSLDIAGGEQYF.

On this clone: Read sequence stops 3 residues before the CDR3 end, and the germline J gene provides the missing end. The chain couples TRBV20-1 to TRBJ2-1, with TRBD2 identical over 7 bases. The CDR3 extends over 18 amino acids. Germline V gene data show CDR1 as DFQATT and CDR2 as SNEGSKA (reference sequence). V lost 6 bases to trimming and J lost 2 bases; unmatched junction nucleotides: 19. Incomplete CDR3 DNA: TGCAGTGCCCATGACAGAGCGGGAACTATCTACCCCTACAATGAG. Translated, it gives CSAHDRAGTIYPYNE. The whole CDR3 sequence is CSAHDRAGTIYPYNEQFF.

Remarks on this clone: The read terminates 3 residues ahead of where the CDR3 ends, so the germline J gene completes it. The J gene is TRBJ1-3, the V gene TRBV5-1; D perhaps matches TRBD1 (5 bases). This CDR3 comprises 18 residues. CDR1 is SGHRS and CDR2 is YFSETQ in the germline V gene. Trimming removed 0 bases from V and 4 bases from J, with 20 bases in between. The covered CDR3 bases are TGCGCCAGCAGCTTGGCTCAGGGAGAAGAGGCGGACGGAAACACC. Translation gives CASSLAQGEEADGNT. The entire CDR3 is CASSLAQGEEADGNTIYF. The full variable domain, with the rest looked up from reference TRBV5-1 and TRBJ1-3, is KAGVTQTPRYLIKTRGQQVTLSCSPISGHRSVSWYQQTPGQGLQFLFEYFSETQRNKGNFPGRFSGRQFSNSRSEMNVSTLELGDSALYLCASSLAQGEEADGNTIYFGEGSWLTVV.

To note about this clone: The read is 3 residues too short to cover the CDR3 end, so that end is filled in from the germline J gene. The chain uses TRBV2 and TRBJ1-1; no clear D gene. Germline lookup yields CDR1 SNHLY and CDR2 FYNNEI. This CDR3 is 14 amino acids long. V was clipped by 4 bases and J by 6 bases, with 15 bases between them. The CDR3: CASSAGRVRAEAFF. The covered CDR3 bases are TGTGCCAGCAGTGCTGGGCGGGTTAGGGCTGAA.

The CDR3 region is CASSPIDREVSYEQYF. CDR3 bases read: TGCGCCAGCAGCCCCATAGACAGGGAGGTCTCGTACGAG. The chain joins TRBV4-1 to TRBJ2-7, with D possibly being TRBD1 (7 bases). The CDR3 end is not reached by the read, which stops 3 residues before it; the germline J gene fills it in. V was shortened by 4 bases and J by 4 bases, with 20 bases between the two germline ends. The CDR3 is 16 residues long. Germline values: CDR1 MGHRA, CDR2 YSYEKL.

Remarks on this clone: The missing CDR3 end, 3 residues past where the read stops, is filled in from the germline J gene. The rearrangement joins TRBV4-2 to TRBJ2-7, with 9 positions matching TRBD2. CDR1 LGHNA and CDR2 YNFKEQ come from the germline V gene. This CDR3 has 16 residues. J lost 3 bases, V lost 0 bases, and 6 bases had no gene match. The CDR3 loop is CASSQEGGGADYEQYF. Incomplete CDR3 DNA: TGTGCCAGCAGCCAAGAAGGCGGGGGGGCCGACTACGAG.

With respect to this clone: The read gets to within 3 residues of the CDR3 end, and the germline J gene fills in the rest. The V call is TRBV20-1, the J call TRBJ2-7; 13 bases are shared with TRBD2. The CDR3 sequence is 16 residues long. The germline V gene has CDR1 DFQATT and CDR2 SNEGSKA (reference sequence). The V and J ends lost 4 bases and 4 bases, in that order; junction bases with no gene match: 10. CDR3 sequence: CSAITYTGLAGYEQYF. Incomplete CDR3 DNA: TGCAGTGCTATCACTTACACGGGACTAGCGGGATACGAG.

Turning to this clone: Read sequence stops 3 residues before the CDR3 end, and the germline J gene provides the missing end. This chain links TRBV5-8 with TRBJ1-5, with TRBD1 as a possible D gene (6 bases). V was pared by 4 bases and J by 5 bases, with 13 bases between. The CDR3 is 14 amino acids. Germline V CDR1 and CDR2: SGHTS, YDEGEE. CDR3 DNA, as far as it was read: TGTGCCAGCAGCCAGGACAGTAGGTATCAGCCC. It yields the protein CASSQDSRYQP. In full, the CDR3 is CASSQDSRYQPQHF.

On this clone itself: The CDR3 end falls 3 residues outside the read, so it is completed with the germline J gene. Within the sample, other DNA sequences also encode this same CDR3. The chain employs TRBV19 and TRBJ1-3, with a possible D match to TRBD1 (6 bases). This CDR3 has 14 residues. Germline V CDR1 and CDR2: LNHDA, SQIVND (reference sequence). Trimming removed 3 bases at V and 7 bases at J, with 13 bases between. This chain's CDR3 is CASSIGGQGNTIYF. The CDR3 bases that were read are TGTGCCAGTAGTATCGGCGGCCAGGGGAACACC.

Note on this clone: The sequence runs out 3 residues before the end of the CDR3; the remainder is reconstructed from the germline J gene. The rearrangement joins TRBV20-1 to TRBJ2-7; 11 bases map to TRBD2. V trimming: 3 bases; J trimming: 0 bases; junction bases outside the gene matches: 16. The CDR3 spans 19 residues. From germline, CDR1 is DFQATT and CDR2 SNEGSKA (reference sequence). CDR3: CSASPWRIETSGSSYEQYF. The covered CDR3 bases are TGCAGTGCTAGCCCATGGCGGATCGAAACTAGCGGGAGCTCCTACGAG.

About this clone: The read stops 3 residues short of the end of the CDR3; the missing end is completed from the germline J gene. The rearrangement links TRBV7-9 to TRBJ1-1, with D uncertain. V dropped 7 bases and J dropped 7 bases, with 10 bases sitting between them. This CDR3 spans 11 amino acids. Germline CDR1 and CDR2: SEHNR and FQNEAQ (reference sequence). The CDR3 is CASTRDYEAFF. Partial CDR3 DNA: TGTGCCAGCACCAGAGACTATGAA.

The covered CDR3 bases are TGTGCCAGCAGCTTAGGACTAGCGGGACCCTACGAG. Its translation: CASSLGLAGPYE. The CDR3 as a whole reads CASSLGLAGPYEQYF. V and J are TRBV7-6 and TRBJ2-7, with TRBD2 matching over 11 bases. From the germline J gene comes the end of the CDR3, since the read stops 3 residues before it. The ends lost 1 base at V and 2 bases at J; junction bases unmatched: 1. CDR3 length: 15 residues. Germline V CDR1 and CDR2: SGHVS, FNYEAQ.

As for this clone: The observed sequence ends 3 residues before the CDR3 terminus, with the missing tail filled in from the germline J gene. The gene calls are TRBV6-1 and TRBJ2-6; no reliable D call. V dropped 4 bases and J dropped 2 bases, with 6 bases sitting between them. Germline V gene sequence: CDR1 MNHNS, CDR2 SASEGT. CDR3 length equals 14 residues. Here the CDR3 reads CASSGHAGANVLTF. CDR3 bases read: TGTGCCAGCAGTGGTCATGCTGGGGCCAACGTC.

Notes on this clone: The read ends 3 residues before the CDR3 terminus; that terminus is restored from the germline J gene. The chain employs TRBV6-4 and TRBJ1-2; a weak D match, TRBD1 (6 bases). CDR3 length: 13 amino acids. CDR1 is MRHNA, CDR2 SNTAGT, per germline. V gave up 6 bases and J gave up 4 bases, with 12 bases separating them. The CDR3 sequence is CASSGETGYGYTF. Partial CDR3 DNA: TGTGCCAGCAGCGGCGAGACAGGCTATGGC.

In the case of this clone: The read finishes 3 residues shy of the CDR3 end, and the germline J gene is used to complete it. The chain combines TRBV29-1 with TRBJ1-4; no clear D. The CDR3 length is 15 residues. V dropped 4 bases and J dropped 3 bases, with 15 bases sitting between them. Germline CDR1 reads SQVTM; CDR2 reads ANQGSEA. The CDR3 bases that were read are TGCAGCGTTGCCGGCAGCGAGGATCCTAATGAAAAA. Protein product: CSVAGSEDPNEK. The whole CDR3 protein is CSVAGSEDPNEKLFF.

Notes on this clone: The read gets to within 3 residues of the CDR3 end, and the germline J gene fills in the rest. Other nucleotide sequences from this sample produce the same CDR3. The chain recombines TRBV20-1 with TRBJ2-3; TRBD2 matches 7 bases. Germline loops: CDR1 DFQATT, CDR2 SNEGSKA (reference sequence). There are 17 residues in the CDR3. V shed 3 bases, J shed 0 bases, and the junction held 12 bases outside the gene matches. CDR3 bases read: TGCAGTGCTAGGTCCATAGCGGGCGTAGTTAGCACAGATACG. The encoded protein is CSARSIAGVVSTDT. The full CDR3 protein is CSARSIAGVVSTDTQYF.

Turning to this clone: Read coverage stops 3 residues before the CDR3 terminus; the germline J gene supplies the remainder. This chain uses TRBV5-1 with TRBJ2-3, with 7 bases matching TRBD2. In germline, CDR1 is SGHRS, CDR2 YFSETQ. This CDR3 region has 15 residues. Partial CDR3 DNA: TGCGCCAGCAGCTTGGTTGGGCTAGCGGAAGAGACG. Residues: CASSLVGLAEET. The full CDR3 reads CASSLVGLAEETQYF. The variable domain in full, completed from reference TRBV5-1 and TRBJ2-3, reads KAGVTQTPRYLIKTRGQQVTLSCSPISGHRSVSWYQQTPGQGLQFLFEYFSETQRNKGNFPGRFSGRQFSNSRSEMNVSTLELGDSALYLCASSLVGLAEETQYFGPGTRLTVL.

As to this clone: The CDR3 extends 3 residues past the end of the read, so its final part is completed from the germline J gene. The chain employs TRBV30 and TRBJ2-3, with 10 nucleotides matching TRBD2. Germline V gene data show CDR1 as GTSNPN and CDR2 as SVGIG (reference sequence). This CDR3 is built from 15 residues. CDR3 protein: CAWSVASGSGETQYF. CDR3 DNA, as far as it was read: TGTGCCTGGAGTGTAGCTAGCGGGAGTGGAGAGACG.

Points on this clone: Coverage ceases 3 residues before the CDR3 finishes, and the germline J gene fills in the end. V and J are TRBV7-9 and TRBJ2-3, with 10 positions matching TRBD2. The CDR3 sequence is 15 residues long. Germline V lookup: CDR1 SEHNR, CDR2 FQNEAQ (reference sequence). V shed 5 bases, J shed 4 bases, and the junction held 6 bases outside the gene matches. CDR3 bases read: TGTGCCAGCAGCCGGACTAGCGGAGGGGCAGATACG. It specifies CASSRTSGGADT. The whole CDR3 protein is CASSRTSGGADTQYF.

A remark on this clone: The sequenced fragment ends 3 residues before the CDR3 boundary, so the rest is inferred from the germline J gene. In the same sample, other DNA sequences code for this CDR3. This chain joins TRBV2 and TRBJ1-3, with a tentative D call TRBD1 (5 bases). The ends were cut back, 6 bases at V and 0 bases at J, with 9 bases in the middle. CDR3 length: 14 residues. The germline CDR1 and CDR2 sequences are SNHLY and FYNNEI. Partial CDR3 DNA: TGTGCCAGCAGGTCGACAGCCTCTGGAAACACC. Protein sequence: CASRSTASGNT. The whole CDR3 is CASRSTASGNTIYF.

Of note for this clone: Coverage ceases 3 residues before the CDR3 finishes, and the germline J gene fills in the end. The V and J genes are TRBV6-4 and TRBJ2-1; D gene uncertain. V was clipped by 2 bases and J by 5 bases, with 7 bases between them. The germline V gene encodes CDR1 MRHNA and CDR2 SNTAGT. The length of the CDR3 is 13 residues. The CDR3 is CASSDDSNNEQFF. Incomplete CDR3 DNA: TGTGCCAGCAGTGACGATAGTAACAATGAG.

Points on this clone: A junction boundary mismatches the germline segment, possibly from a read error. Other DNA sequences in this specimen translate into the identical CDR3. The CDR3 bases that were read are TGTGCCAGCAGCCCGACCGGGGGGCGTGGAAACACG. Encoded protein: CASSPTGGRGNT. The whole CDR3 reads CASSPTGGRGNTIYF. The rearrangement links TRBV7-9 to TRBJ1-3, with D maybe TRBD1 (6 bases). The CDR3 goes on 3 residues after the read ends, and that part is filled in from the germline J gene. Germline CDR1 is SEHNR and CDR2 is FQNEAQ (reference sequence). The CDR3 totals 15 residues.